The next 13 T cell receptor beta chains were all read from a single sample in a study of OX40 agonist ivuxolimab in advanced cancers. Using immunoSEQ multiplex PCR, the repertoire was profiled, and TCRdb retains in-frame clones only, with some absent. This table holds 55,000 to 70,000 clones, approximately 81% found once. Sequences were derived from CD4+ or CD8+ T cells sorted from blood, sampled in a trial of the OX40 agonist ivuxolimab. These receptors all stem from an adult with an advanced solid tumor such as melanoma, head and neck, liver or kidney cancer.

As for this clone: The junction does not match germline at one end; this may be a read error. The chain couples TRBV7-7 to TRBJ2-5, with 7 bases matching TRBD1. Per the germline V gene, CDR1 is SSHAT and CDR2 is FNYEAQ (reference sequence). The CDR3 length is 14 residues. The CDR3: CASSLGQASETQYF. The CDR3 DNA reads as TGTGCTAGCAGCCTCGGACAGGCGTCTGAGACCCAGTACTTC.

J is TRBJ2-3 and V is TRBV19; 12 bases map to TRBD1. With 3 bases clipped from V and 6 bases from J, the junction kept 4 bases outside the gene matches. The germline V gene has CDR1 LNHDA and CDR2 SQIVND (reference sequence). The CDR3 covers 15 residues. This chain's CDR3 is CASSIPGQGADTQYF. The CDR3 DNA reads TGTGCCAGTAGTATCCCGGGACAGGGGGCGGATACGCAGTATTTT.

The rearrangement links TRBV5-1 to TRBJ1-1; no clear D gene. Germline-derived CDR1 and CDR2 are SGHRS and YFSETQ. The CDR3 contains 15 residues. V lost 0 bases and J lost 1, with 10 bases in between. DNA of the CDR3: TGCGCCAGCAGCTTGGGGGCTGAGTGGAACACTGAAGCTTTCTTT. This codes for CASSLGAEWNTEAFF.

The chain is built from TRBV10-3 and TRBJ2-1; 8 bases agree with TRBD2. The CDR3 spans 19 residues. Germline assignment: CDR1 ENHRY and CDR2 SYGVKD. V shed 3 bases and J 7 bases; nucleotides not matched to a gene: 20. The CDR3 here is CAISDRRFLASGPKNEQFF. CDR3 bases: TGTGCCATCAGTGACCGGCGCTTCCTGGCTAGCGGGCCCAAAAATGAGCAGTTCTTC.

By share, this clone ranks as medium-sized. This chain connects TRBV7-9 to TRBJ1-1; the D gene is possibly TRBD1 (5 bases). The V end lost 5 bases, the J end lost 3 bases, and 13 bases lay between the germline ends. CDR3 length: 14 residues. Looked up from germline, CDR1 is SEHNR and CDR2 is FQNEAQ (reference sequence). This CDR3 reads CASSETMGDTEAFF. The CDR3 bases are TGTGCCAGCAGCGAGACGATGGGGGACACTGAAGCTTTCTTT.

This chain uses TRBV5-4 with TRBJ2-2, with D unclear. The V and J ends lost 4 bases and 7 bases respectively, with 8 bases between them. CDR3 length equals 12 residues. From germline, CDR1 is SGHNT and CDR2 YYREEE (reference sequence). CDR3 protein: CASSRRGGELFF. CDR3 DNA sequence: TGTGCCAGCAGCAGGCGAGGCGGGGAGCTGTTTTTT.

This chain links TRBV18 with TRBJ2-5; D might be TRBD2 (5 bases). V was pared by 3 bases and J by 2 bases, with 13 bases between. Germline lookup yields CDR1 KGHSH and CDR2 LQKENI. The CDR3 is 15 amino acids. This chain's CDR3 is CASSPTTAVQETQYF. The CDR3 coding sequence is TGTGCCAGCTCACCGACCACAGCGGTTCAAGAGACCCAGTACTTC.

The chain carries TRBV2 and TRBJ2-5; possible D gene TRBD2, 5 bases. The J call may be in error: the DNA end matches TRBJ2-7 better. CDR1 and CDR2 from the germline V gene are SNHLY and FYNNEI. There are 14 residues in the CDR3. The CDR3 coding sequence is TGTGCCAGCAGTGAAAAGCGGAGCTCCTACGAGCAGTACTTC. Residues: CASSEKRSSYEQYF.

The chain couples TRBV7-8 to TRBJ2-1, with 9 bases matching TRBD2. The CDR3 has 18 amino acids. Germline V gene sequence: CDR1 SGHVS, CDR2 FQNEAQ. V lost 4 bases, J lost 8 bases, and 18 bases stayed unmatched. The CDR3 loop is CASSSRSRRGRVGDEQFF. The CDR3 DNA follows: TGTGCCAGCAGCTCCCGGTCGCGTCGCGGGAGGGTCGGGGATGAGCAGTTCTTC.

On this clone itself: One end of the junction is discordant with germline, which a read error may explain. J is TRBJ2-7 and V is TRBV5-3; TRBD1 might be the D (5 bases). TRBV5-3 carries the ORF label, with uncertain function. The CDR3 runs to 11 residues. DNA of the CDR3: TGTGCCAGCAGCTTCCAGGGAGAGCAGTACTTC. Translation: CASSFQGEQYF.

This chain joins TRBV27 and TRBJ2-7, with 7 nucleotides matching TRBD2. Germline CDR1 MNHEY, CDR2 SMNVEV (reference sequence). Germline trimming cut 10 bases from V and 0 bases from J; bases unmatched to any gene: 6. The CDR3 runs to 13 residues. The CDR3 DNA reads TGTGCCACCGGTCTAGCGGACTCCTACGAGCAGTACTTC. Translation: CATGLADSYEQYF.

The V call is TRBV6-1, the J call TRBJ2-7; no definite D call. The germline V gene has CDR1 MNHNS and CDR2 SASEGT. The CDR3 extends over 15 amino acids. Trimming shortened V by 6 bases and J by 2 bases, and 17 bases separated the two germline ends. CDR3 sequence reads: CASRQTTDVTYEQYF. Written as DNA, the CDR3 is TGTGCCAGCAGACAGACGACGGATGTAACCTACGAGCAGTACTTC.

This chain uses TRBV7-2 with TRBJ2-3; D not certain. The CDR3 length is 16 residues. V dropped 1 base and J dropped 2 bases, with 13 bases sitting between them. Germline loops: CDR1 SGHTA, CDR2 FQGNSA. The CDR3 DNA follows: TGTGCCAGCAGCTTAGGTGCTGGCATATACACAGATACGCAGTATTTT. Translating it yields CASSLGAGIYTDTQYF.